A single sample is the source of the 30 T cell receptor beta chains below, sequenced in a study of blood T cells in healthy people across ages. A J-beta primer mix and a sample-barcoded 5' primer were used in a second PCR of about 7 to 12 cycles. TCRdb ran MiXCR on the 5' RACE reads and lists one entry per CDR3 protein. The table shows roughly 640,000 distinct CDR3 sequences, with about 30% occurring only once. The sample consisted of blood. The receptors were gathered from an elderly woman in good health.

A note on this clonotype: A read error may be the cause here, since a much bigger clone is one base away. This chain connects TRBV7-7 to TRBJ2-1; D might be TRBD1 or TRBD2, each matching 5 bases. The germline V gene has CDR1 SSHAT and CDR2 FNYEAQ (reference sequence). V was clipped by 3 bases and J by 5 bases, with 14 bases between them. The CDR3 has 15 residues. The CDR3 bases are TGTGCCAGCAGCTTGGAGATAGGGACCCACAATGAGCAGTTCTTC. Its protein is CASSLEIGTHNEQFF.

Comments on this clonotype: Since a much larger clone is just one base distant, this may be a read error. J is TRBJ1-2 and V is TRBV7-2; maybe TRBD1 (6 bases). Germline-derived CDR1 and CDR2 are SGHTA and FQGNSA. The CDR3 extends over 16 amino acids. The CDR3 protein is CASSLNTGRTNYGHTF. CDR3 in DNA: TGTGCCAGCAGCTTAAACACAGGGAGGACTAACTATGGCCACACCTTC.

This clonotype was recorded once. The chain couples TRBV6-1 to TRBJ2-6; unclear D gene. This CDR3 region has 15 residues. The V and J ends lost 7 bases and 1 base respectively, with 11 bases between them. The germline gives CDR1 MNHNS, CDR2 SASEGT. Written as DNA, the CDR3 is TGTGCCAGCAACCACGGCGCGTCTGGGGCCAACGTCCTGACTTTC. It encodes CASNHGASGANVLTF.

This clonotype has ten or more counts. A much larger clone lies a single base off, so this may be a read error. V and J are TRBV20-1 and TRBJ2-1, with 7 bases fitting TRBD1. The DNA end is a closer match to TRBJ2-7, so the J assignment may be wrong. In germline, CDR1 is DFQATT, CDR2 SNEGSKA (reference sequence). The CDR3 sequence is 14 residues long. The CDR3 DNA sequence: TGCAGTTTTGACAGGGTTGACGGCTACAATGAGCAGTACTTC. Encoded protein: CSFDRVDGYNEQYF.

The genes are TRBV7-2 and TRBJ2-5, with unresolved D. Trimming took 5 bases from V and 7 from J, leaving 17 bases between them. CDR1 is SGHTA, CDR2 FQGNSA, per germline. The CDR3 covers 14 residues. The CDR3, as DNA: TGTGCCAGCAGCCCGACTCCCGGGCGCGGGACCCAGTACTTC. Protein: CASSPTPGRGTQYF.

This chain's CDR3 is CASSLVAVSSYEQYF. DNA for the CDR3: TGTGCCAGCAGTTTAGTTGCGGTAAGCTCCTACGAGCAGTACTTC. V is TRBV28 and J is TRBJ2-7; D is ambiguous. Per germline, CDR1 MDHEN and CDR2 SYDVKM. The germline V and J ends were trimmed by 2 bases and 0 bases, with 11 bases remaining between them. This CDR3 has 15 amino acids.

This clonotype has at least ten counts. This rearrangement joins TRBV12-3 or TRBV12-4 to TRBJ1-4; 7 bases match TRBD1. CDR3 size: 14 residues. V shed 6 bases and J 5 bases; nucleotides not matched to a gene: 6. The CDR3 is CASSPGQPNEKLFF. In DNA, the CDR3 is TGTGCCAGCAGCCCGGGACAGCCAAATGAAAAACTGTTTTTT.

This clonotype was counted ten times or more. The rearrangement joins TRBV15 to TRBJ2-7; no firm D call. V gave up 0 bases and J gave up 6 bases, with 9 bases separating them. The CDR3 runs 13 residues. Germline V lookup: CDR1 LNHNV, CDR2 YYDKDF (reference sequence). The CDR3 DNA reads as TGTGCCACCAGCAGAGATCGAGTTTTCGAGCAGTACTTC. Its translation: CATSRDRVFEQYF.

This clonotype came up a few times. The V and J genes are TRBV12-3 or TRBV12-4 and TRBJ1-1; tentatively, D is TRBD1 (6 bases). The CDR3 runs 13 residues. V lost 6 bases, J lost 5 bases, and 13 bases lay in between. CDR3 nucleotides: TGTGCCAGCAGAAAAACTAGGGGGACTGAAGCTTTCTTT. It codes for CASRKTRGTEAFF.

This clonotype was seen a few times. The rearrangement links TRBV30 to TRBJ1-4; D gene ambiguous. V was clipped by 1 base and J by 5 bases, with 5 bases between them. The CDR3 length is 12 residues. Per the germline V gene, CDR1 is GTSNPN and CDR2 is SVGIG (reference sequence). CDR3 sequence (DNA): TGTGCCTGGAGTGCCGCGAATGAAAAACTGTTTTTT. This gives the protein CAWSAANEKLFF.

In its sample, this clonotype was seen a few times. The chain uses TRBV7-2 and TRBJ1-1; D possibly corresponds to TRBD1 (5 bases). CDR3 length equals 15 residues. Trimming left V 2 bases short and J 6 bases short, with 16 bases between. CDR1 SGHTA and CDR2 FQGNSA come from the germline V gene. CDR3 DNA sequence: TGTGCCAGCAGCTTACAGACAGTAGTACAACCTGAAGCTTTCTTT. It codes for CASSLQTVVQPEAFF.

For this clonotype: This could be a read error, since a much larger clone is one nucleotide away. The chain is built from TRBV12-3 or TRBV12-4 and TRBJ2-5, with D maybe TRBD1 (6 bases). CDR3 length: 16 residues. V was shortened by 3 bases and J by 11 bases, with 25 bases between the two germline ends. In DNA, the CDR3 is TGTGCCAGCAGTTTTTTGTTACAGGGAGTAGACAATGAGCAGTACTTC. Encoded protein: CASSFLLQGVDNEQYF.

This clonotype was counted at least ten times. The chain uses TRBV20-1 and TRBJ2-5; perhaps TRBD1 as D (6 bases). The J call may be mistaken, given a closer DNA end match to TRBJ2-7. This CDR3 contains 14 residues. CDR1 DFQATT and CDR2 SNEGSKA come from the germline V gene (reference sequence). Here the CDR3 DNA reads TGCAGTGCTAGCCAGGTCAGGGGAGCATACGAGCAGTACTTC. Amino acids: CSASQVRGAYEQYF.

This clonotype was seen ten or more times. The chain has TRBV6-2 or TRBV6-3 and TRBJ2-2; D unclear. Trimming removed 5 bases from V and 5 bases from J, with 9 bases in between. CDR1 MNHEY and CDR2 SVGEGT come from the germline V gene. CDR3 length equals 13 residues. The CDR3 DNA is TGTGCCAGCAGTCCGACGCCTACCGGGGAGCTGTTTTTT. Translation gives CASSPTPTGELFF.

Many counts were recorded for this clonotype. The chain recombines TRBV20-1 with TRBJ1-5; D perhaps matches TRBD1 (6 bases). V was cut by 5 bases and J by 3 bases, with 11 bases left in between. The CDR3 loop spans 13 amino acids. Germline loops: CDR1 DFQATT, CDR2 SNEGSKA (reference sequence). This CDR3 reads CSARTVLNQPQHF. The CDR3 DNA sequence: TGCAGTGCTCGGACAGTACTCAATCAGCCCCAGCATTTT.

This clonotype has a handful of counts. The chain employs TRBV7-6 and TRBJ1-1; possible D gene TRBD1, 5 bases. V dropped 2 bases and J dropped 7 bases, with 14 bases sitting between them. Germline CDR1 is SGHVS and CDR2 is FNYEAQ. The length of the CDR3 is 14 residues. CDR3 in DNA: TGTGCCAGCAGCTTAATAGACGGGGCAAGTGAAGCTTTCTTT. This encodes CASSLIDGASEAFF. Full variable domain (rest looked up from reference TRBV7-6 and TRBJ1-1): GAGVSQSPRYKVTKRGQDVALRCDPISGHVSLYWYRQALGQGPEFLTYFNYEAQQDKSGLPNDRFSAERPEGSISTLTIQRTEQRDSAMYRCASSLIDGASEAFFGQGTRLTVV.

Note on this clonotype: At one boundary the junction diverges from the germline segment, which might be a read error. This sequence joins TRBV7-6 and TRBJ2-1; TRBD1 or TRBD2 may be the D gene (5 bases each). Germline CDR1 and CDR2: SGHVS and FNYEAQ. The CDR3 totals 15 residues. This CDR3 is CASSLAGGSPGEQFF. DNA of the CDR3: TGTGCCAGTAGCTTAGCTGGGGGAAGCCCGGGTGAGCAGTTCTTC.

For this clonotype: A much larger clone lies a single base off, so this may be a read error. The rearrangement joins TRBV12-3 or TRBV12-4 to TRBJ2-3; weak D call: TRBD1 (6 bases). This CDR3 spans 16 amino acids. V was trimmed by 3 bases and J by 7 bases, leaving 20 bases between them. The CDR3, as DNA: TGTGCCAGCAGTTTCCGGCAGGGGACCAGGTTAAATACGCAGTATTTT. Amino acid sequence: CASSFRQGTRLNTQYF.

This clonotype was seen ten or more times. J is TRBJ2-3 and V is TRBV4-3, with D tentatively TRBD2 (7 bases). CDR3 length equals 16 residues. Germline V lookup: CDR1 LGHNA, CDR2 YSLEER. V dropped 0 bases and J dropped 5 bases, with 15 bases sitting between them. CDR3 region: CASSQDNGGAGDTQYF. In DNA form, the CDR3 reads TGCGCCAGCAGCCAAGACAATGGGGGGGCGGGAGATACGCAGTATTTT.

The chain employs TRBV7-6 and TRBJ1-1; tentatively, D is TRBD1 (5 bases). The CDR3 runs 12 residues. The germline V and J ends were trimmed by 4 bases and 10 bases, with 13 bases remaining between them. Germline V lookup: CDR1 SGHVS, CDR2 FNYEAQ. The CDR3 sequence is CASSSRGEGAFF. The CDR3 region has the DNA TGTGCCAGCAGCTCCCGGGGGGAGGGAGCTTTCTTT.

This chain links TRBV7-2 with TRBJ1-1, with 8 positions matching TRBD1. The CDR3 has 13 amino acids. From germline, CDR1 is SGHTA and CDR2 FQGNSA. After removal of 2 bases from V and 10 bases from J, the junction contained 6 bases not matched to a gene. The CDR3 nucleotides are TGTGCCAGCAGCTTACAGGGGGCCCTAGGAGCTTTCTTT. The encoded protein is CASSLQGALGAFF.

This clonotype has at least ten counts. V and J are TRBV29-1 and TRBJ2-3, with 15 positions matching TRBD2. Per germline, CDR1 SQVTM and CDR2 ANQGSEA. The V and J ends lost 4 bases and 3 bases, in that order; junction bases with no gene match: 5. CDR3 size: 16 residues. This chain's CDR3 is CSVAGLAGGRTDTQYF. The DNA for the CDR3 is TGCAGCGTTGCCGGACTAGCGGGGGGGCGGACAGATACGCAGTATTTT.

The V and J genes are TRBV18 and TRBJ1-1, with D uncertain. The V end lost 4 bases, the J end lost 0 bases, and 18 bases lay between the germline ends. Germline V gene lookup returns CDR1 KGHSH and CDR2 LQKENI. The CDR3 totals 17 residues. CDR3 nucleotides: TGTGCCAGCTCACGGAAACCGACGGCAGACATGAACACTGAAGCTTTCTTT. It translates to CASSRKPTADMNTEAFF.

The chain joins TRBV9 to TRBJ2-1; D unclear. The CDR3 sequence is 13 residues long. Per germline, CDR1 SGDLS and CDR2 YYNGEE. Trimming cost V 8 bases and J 4 bases, with 13 bases left between them. The CDR3 bases are TGTGCCAGTACACCCTCGAGATACAATGAGCAGTTCTTC. Protein: CASTPSRYNEQFF. Combining the CDR3 with reference TRBV9 and TRBJ2-1 gives the whole variable domain DSGVTQTPKHLITATGQRVTLRCSPRSGDLSVYWYQQSLDQGLQFLIQYYNGEERAKGNILERFSAQQFPDLHSELNLSSLELGDSALYFCASTPSRYNEQFFGPGTRLTVL.

Remarks on this clonotype: The junction and the germline gene differ at one end; a read error may be behind it. This sequence joins TRBV30 and TRBJ2-1; 14 nucleotides match TRBD2. Germline values: CDR1 GTSNPN, CDR2 SVGIG (reference sequence). This CDR3 has 17 residues. CDR3 residues: CAYTGLAGAQPYNEQFF. CDR3 coding DNA: TGTGCCTATACGGGACTAGCGGGGGCGCAGCCCTACAATGAGCAGTTCTTT.

This clonotype has at least ten counts. The chain employs TRBV20-1 and TRBJ2-5, with D unresolved. Per germline, CDR1 DFQATT and CDR2 SNEGSKA (reference sequence). V lost 1 base and J lost 5, with 11 bases in between. CDR3 size: 13 residues. The CDR3 nucleotides read TGCAGTGCTAGAGGGGTAGCCGGGGAGACCCAGTACTTC. Protein product: CSARGVAGETQYF.

The chain has TRBV5-4 and TRBJ2-1; the D is unclear. The V end lost 1 base, the J end lost 9 bases, and 8 bases lay between the germline ends. This CDR3 comprises 12 residues. Germline V gene sequence: CDR1 SGHNT, CDR2 YYREEE (reference sequence). CDR3 amino acids: CASSLMSGEQFF. In DNA form, the CDR3 reads TGTGCCAGCAGCTTGATGTCGGGTGAGCAGTTCTTC.

Many counts were recorded for this clonotype. J is TRBJ2-7 and V is TRBV29-1; 8 nucleotides line up with TRBD1. The ends lost 3 bases at V and 7 bases at J; junction bases unmatched: 5. CDR3 size: 12 residues. Per the germline V gene, CDR1 is SQVTM and CDR2 is ANQGSEA. The CDR3 protein is CSVDRGLGEQYF. CDR3 in DNA: TGCAGCGTTGACAGGGGGCTAGGAGAGCAGTACTTC.

This clonotype has just a few counts. The chain recombines TRBV3-1 with TRBJ2-1; D perhaps matches TRBD2 (5 bases). The J call may be incorrect, as the DNA end agrees better with TRBJ2-7. Germline loops: CDR1 LGHDT, CDR2 YNNKEL (reference sequence). This CDR3 is built from 15 residues. In DNA, the CDR3 is TGTGCCAGCAGCCAAATGCCTAGCTCCTACAATGAGCAGTACTTC. This sequence encodes CASSQMPSSYNEQYF.

This chain connects TRBV4-1 to TRBJ1-6; perhaps TRBD1 as D (5 bases). The CDR3 runs to 16 residues. Trimming removed 0 bases at V and 9 bases at J, with 15 bases between. Germline CDR1 reads MGHRA; CDR2 reads YSYEKL. The CDR3 bases are TGCGCCAGCAGCCAAGATTGGGGGACCAGGGTTTCACCCCTCCACTTT. Its protein is CASSQDWGTRVSPLHF.